This TCR beta chain derives from a study of T cells in Graves' hyperthyroidism and ophthalmopathy. Study results and caveats: Most thyroid-expanded clonotypes above 0.001 were also found in blood. Ophthalmopathy was identified by the model a median about six months ahead of onset.

RNA transcripts were the template for amplifying TCR beta CDR3 regions. Researchers ran a first-round RT-PCR on the TCR CDR3 using the HTBI primer set. TCRdb reanalysed the multiplex PCR reads using MiXCR and keeps one entry per CDR3 protein. Altogether around 420,000 distinct CDR3 sequences are present, 12% to 15% being singletons, with the ten largest covering about 4.9%. At least ten counts were recorded for this clonotype. Its antigen is currently unknown. An absence of ophthalmopathy progression within 18 months meant stable Graves' hyperthyroidism. It was uncontrolled infection, other autoimmune disease, pregnancy or lactation that excluded patients. The sample comprised blood. This TCR derives from a woman younger than 30 with Graves' hyperthyroidism.

CDR3 bases: TGTGCCAGCAGTGAACGGACCTCGAACGCAGCCTACGAGCAGTACTTC. Translation: CASSERTSNAAYEQYF. This chain joins TRBV2 and TRBJ2-7; no definite D call. Germline lookup yields CDR1 SNHLY and CDR2 FYNNEI. V lost 2 bases, J lost 2 bases, and 16 bases lay in between. CDR3 size: 16 residues.